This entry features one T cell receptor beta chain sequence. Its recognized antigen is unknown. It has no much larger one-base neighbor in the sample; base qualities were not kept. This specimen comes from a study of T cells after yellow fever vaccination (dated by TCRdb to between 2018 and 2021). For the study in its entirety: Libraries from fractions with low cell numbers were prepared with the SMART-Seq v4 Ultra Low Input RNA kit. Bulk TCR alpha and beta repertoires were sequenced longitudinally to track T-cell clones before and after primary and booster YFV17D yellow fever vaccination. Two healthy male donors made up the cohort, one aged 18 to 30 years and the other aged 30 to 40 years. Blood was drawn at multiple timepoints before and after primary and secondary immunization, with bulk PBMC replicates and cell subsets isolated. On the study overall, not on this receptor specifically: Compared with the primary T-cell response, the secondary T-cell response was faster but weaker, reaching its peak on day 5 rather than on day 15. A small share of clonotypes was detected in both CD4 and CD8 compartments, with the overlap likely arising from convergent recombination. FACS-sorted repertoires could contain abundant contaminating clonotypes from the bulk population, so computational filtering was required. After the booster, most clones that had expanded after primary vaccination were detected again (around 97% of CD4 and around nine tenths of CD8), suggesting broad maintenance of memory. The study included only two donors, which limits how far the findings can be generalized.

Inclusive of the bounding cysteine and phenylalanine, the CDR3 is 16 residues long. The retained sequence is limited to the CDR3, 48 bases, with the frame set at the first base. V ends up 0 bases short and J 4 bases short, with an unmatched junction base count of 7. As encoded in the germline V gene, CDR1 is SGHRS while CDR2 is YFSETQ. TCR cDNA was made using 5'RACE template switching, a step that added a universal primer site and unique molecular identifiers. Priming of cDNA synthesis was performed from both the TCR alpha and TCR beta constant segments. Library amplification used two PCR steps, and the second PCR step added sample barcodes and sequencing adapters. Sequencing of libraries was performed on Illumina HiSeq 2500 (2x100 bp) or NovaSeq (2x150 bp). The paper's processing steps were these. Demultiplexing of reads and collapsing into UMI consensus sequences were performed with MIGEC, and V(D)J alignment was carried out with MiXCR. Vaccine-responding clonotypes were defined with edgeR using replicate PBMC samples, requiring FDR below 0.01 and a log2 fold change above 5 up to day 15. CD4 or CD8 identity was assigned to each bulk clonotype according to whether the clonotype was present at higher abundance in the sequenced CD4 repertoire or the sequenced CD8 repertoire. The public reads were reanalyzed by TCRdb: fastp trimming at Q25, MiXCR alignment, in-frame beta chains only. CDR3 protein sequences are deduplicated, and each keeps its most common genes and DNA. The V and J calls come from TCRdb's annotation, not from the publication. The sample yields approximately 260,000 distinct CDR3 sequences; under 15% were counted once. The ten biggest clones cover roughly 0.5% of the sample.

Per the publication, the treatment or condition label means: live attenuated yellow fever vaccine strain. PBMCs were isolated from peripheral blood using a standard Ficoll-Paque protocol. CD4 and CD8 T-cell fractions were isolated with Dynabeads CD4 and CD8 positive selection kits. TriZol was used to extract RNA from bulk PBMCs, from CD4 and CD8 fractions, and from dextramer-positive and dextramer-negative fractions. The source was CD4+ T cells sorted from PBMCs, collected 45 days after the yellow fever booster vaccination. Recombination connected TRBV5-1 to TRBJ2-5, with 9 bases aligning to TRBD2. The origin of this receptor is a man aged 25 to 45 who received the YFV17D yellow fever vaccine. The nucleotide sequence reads TGCGCCAGCAGCTTGGGTGGTAGCGGGAGTACAGAGACCCAGTACTTC. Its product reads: CASSLGGSGSTETQYF.